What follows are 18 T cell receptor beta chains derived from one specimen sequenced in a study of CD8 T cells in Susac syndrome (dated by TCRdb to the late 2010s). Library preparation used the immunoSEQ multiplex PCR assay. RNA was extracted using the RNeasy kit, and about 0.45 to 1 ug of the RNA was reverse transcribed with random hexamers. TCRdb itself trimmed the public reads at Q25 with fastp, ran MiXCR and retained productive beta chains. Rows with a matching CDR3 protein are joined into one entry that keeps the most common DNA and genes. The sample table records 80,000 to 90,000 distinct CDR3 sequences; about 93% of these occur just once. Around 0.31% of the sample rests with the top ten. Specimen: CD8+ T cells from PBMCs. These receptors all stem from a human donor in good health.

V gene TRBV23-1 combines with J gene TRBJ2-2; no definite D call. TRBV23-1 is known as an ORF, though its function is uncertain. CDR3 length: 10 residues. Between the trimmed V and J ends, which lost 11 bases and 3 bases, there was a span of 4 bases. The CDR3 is CAGYTGELFF. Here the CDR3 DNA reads TGCGCCGGATACACCGGGGAGCTGTTTTTT.

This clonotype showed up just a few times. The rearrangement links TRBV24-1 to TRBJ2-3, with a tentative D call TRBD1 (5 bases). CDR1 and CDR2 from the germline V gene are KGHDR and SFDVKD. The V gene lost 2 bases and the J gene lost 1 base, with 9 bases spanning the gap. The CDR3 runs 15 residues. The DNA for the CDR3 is TGTGCCACCAGTGATTATGCCAGGGGCACAGATACGCAGTATTTT. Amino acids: CATSDYARGTDTQYF.

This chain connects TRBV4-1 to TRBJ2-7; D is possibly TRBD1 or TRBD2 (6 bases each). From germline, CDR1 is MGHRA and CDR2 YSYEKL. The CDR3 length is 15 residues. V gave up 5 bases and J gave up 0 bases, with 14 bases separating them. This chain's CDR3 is CASSSTGGGSYEQYF. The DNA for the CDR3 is TGCGCCAGCAGCTCAACCGGGGGCGGCTCCTACGAGCAGTACTTC.

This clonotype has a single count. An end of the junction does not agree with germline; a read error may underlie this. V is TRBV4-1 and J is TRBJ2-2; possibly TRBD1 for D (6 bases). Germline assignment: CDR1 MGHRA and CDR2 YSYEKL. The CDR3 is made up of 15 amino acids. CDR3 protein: CAGSHIQGSNGELFF. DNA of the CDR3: TGCGCCGGCAGCCACATACAGGGCTCGAACGGGGAGCTGTTTTTT.

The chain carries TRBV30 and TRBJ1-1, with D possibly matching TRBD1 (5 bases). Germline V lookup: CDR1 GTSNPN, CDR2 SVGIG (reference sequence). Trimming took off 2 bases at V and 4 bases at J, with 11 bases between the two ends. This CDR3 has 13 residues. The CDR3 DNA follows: TGTGCCTGGAGTTTAGGGGTTTTCACTGAAGCTTTCTTT. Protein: CAWSLGVFTEAFF.

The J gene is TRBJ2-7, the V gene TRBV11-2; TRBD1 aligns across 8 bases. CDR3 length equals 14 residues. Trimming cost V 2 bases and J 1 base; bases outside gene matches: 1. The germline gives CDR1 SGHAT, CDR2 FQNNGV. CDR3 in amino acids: CASSLRTGSYEQYF. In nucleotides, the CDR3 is TGTGCCAGCAGCTTACGGACAGGGTCCTACGAGCAGTACTTC.

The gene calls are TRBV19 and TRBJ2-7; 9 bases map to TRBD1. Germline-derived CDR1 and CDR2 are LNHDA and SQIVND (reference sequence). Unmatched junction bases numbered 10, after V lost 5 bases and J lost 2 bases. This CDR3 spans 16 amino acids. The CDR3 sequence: CASSVGTGPKTYEQYF. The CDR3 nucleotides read TGTGCCAGTAGTGTGGGGACAGGGCCAAAAACCTACGAGCAGTACTTC.

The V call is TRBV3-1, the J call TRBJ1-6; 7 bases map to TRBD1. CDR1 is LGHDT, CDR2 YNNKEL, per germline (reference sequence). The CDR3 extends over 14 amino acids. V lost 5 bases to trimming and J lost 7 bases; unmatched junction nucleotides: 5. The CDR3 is CASSYRQGNSPLHF. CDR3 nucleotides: TGTGCCAGCAGCTATCGACAGGGCAATTCACCCCTCCACTTT.

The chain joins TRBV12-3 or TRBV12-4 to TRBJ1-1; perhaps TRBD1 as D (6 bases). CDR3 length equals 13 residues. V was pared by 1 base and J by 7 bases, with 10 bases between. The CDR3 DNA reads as TGTGCCAGCAGTTTAGGGGGGCCCAGTGAAGCTTTCTTT. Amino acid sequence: CASSLGGPSEAFF.

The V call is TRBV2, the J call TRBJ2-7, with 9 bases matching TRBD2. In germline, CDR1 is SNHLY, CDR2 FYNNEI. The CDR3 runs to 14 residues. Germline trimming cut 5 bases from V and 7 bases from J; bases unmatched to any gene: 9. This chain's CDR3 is CASSSPGLAGEQYF. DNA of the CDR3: TGTGCCAGCAGTTCCCCGGGACTAGCCGGGGAGCAGTACTTC.

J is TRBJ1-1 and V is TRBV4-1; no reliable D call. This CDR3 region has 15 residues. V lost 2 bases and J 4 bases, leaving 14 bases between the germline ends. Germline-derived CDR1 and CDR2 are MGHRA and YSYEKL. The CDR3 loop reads CASSQPQTGRTEAFF. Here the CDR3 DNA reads TGCGCCAGCAGCCAACCCCAGACCGGGCGCACTGAAGCTTTCTTT.

The CDR3, as DNA: TGCGCCAGCAGCTTGGGTCTAGCGGGGAAAGAGACCCAGTACTTC. This gives the protein CASSLGLAGKETQYF. The rearrangement uses TRBV5-1 and TRBJ2-5; TRBD2 matches at 9 bases. The CDR3 is made up of 15 amino acids. V was clipped by 0 bases and J by 3 bases; unmatched bases: 3. Germline lookup yields CDR1 SGHRS and CDR2 YFSETQ.

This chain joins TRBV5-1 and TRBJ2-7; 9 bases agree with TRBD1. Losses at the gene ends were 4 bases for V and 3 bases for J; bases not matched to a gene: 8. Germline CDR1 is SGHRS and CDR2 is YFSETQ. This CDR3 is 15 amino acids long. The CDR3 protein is CASSATGGGSYEQYF. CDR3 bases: TGCGCCAGCAGCGCGACAGGGGGGGGAAGCTACGAGCAGTACTTC.

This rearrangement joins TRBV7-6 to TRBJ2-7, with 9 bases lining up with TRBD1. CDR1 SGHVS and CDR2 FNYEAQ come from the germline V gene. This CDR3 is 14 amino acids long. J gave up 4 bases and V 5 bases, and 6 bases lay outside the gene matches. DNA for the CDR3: TGTGCCAGCAGCCCGCGGGACAGGGTTTACGAGCAGTACTTC. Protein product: CASSPRDRVYEQYF.

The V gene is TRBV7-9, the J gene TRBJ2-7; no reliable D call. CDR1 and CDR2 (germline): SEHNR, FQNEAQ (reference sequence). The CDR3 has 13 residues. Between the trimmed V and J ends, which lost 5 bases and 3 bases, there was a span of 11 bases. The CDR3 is CASSPEVLYEQYF. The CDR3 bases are TGTGCCAGCAGCCCCGAGGTTCTCTACGAGCAGTACTTC. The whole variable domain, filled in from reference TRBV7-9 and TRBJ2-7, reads DTGVSQNPRHKITKRGQNVTFRCDPISEHNRLYWYRQTLGQGPEFLTYFQNEAQLEKSRLLSDRFSAERPKGSFSTLEIQRTEQGDSAMYLCASSPEVLYEQYFGPGTRLTVT.

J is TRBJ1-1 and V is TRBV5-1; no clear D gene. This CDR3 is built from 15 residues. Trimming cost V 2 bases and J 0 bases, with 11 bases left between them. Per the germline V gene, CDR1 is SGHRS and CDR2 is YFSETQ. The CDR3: CASSFLGGMNTEAFF. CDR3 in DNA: TGCGCCAGCAGCTTCCTGGGAGGGATGAACACTGAAGCTTTCTTT.

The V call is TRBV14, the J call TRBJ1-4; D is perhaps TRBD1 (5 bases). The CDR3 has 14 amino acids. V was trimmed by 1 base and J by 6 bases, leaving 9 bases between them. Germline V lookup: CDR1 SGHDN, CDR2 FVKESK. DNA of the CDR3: TGTGCCAGCAGCCAAGTTCAGGGATATGAAAAACTGTTTTTT. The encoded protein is CASSQVQGYEKLFF.

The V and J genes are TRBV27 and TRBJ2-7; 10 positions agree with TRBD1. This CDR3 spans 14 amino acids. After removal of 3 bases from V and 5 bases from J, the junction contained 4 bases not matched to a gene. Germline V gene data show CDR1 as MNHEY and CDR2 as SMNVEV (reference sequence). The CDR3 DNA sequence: TGTGCCAGCAGTTTCACGGGACAGGGGAACGAGCAGTACTTC. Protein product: CASSFTGQGNEQYF.